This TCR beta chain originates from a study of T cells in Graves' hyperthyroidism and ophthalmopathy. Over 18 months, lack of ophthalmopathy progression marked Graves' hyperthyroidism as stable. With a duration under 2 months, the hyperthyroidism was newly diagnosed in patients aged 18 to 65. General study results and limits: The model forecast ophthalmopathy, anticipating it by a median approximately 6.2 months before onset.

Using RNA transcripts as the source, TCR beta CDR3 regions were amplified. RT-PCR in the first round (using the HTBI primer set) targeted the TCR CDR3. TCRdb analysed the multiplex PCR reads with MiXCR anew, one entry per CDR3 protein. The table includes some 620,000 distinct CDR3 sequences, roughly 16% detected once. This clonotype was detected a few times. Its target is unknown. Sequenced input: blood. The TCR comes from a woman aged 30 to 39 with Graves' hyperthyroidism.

CDR3 in DNA: TGCAGTGCTAGAGATCTACAGGAGGAAGCTTTCTTT. Translated, it gives CSARDLQEEAFF. V is TRBV20-1 and J is TRBJ1-1; the D gene is possibly TRBD1 (5 bases). The CDR3 runs 12 residues. The germline CDR1 and CDR2 sequences are DFQATT and SNEGSKA (reference sequence). Between the trimmed V and J ends, which lost 0 bases and 8 bases, there was a span of 10 bases.